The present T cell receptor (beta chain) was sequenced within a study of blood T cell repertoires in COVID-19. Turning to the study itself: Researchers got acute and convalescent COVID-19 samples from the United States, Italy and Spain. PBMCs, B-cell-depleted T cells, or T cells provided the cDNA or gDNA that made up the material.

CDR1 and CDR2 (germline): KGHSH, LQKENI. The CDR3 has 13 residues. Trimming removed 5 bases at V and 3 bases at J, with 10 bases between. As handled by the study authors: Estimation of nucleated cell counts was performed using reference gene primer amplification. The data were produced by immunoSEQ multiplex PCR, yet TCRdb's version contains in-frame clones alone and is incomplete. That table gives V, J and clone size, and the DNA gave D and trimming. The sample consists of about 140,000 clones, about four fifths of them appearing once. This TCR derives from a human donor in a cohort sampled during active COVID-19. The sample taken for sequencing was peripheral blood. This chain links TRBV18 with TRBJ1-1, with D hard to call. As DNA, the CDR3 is TGTGCCAGCTCAGAGAGCCTGGACACTGAAGCTTTCTTT. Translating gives CASSESLDTEAFF.